The 19 T cell receptor beta chains below come from one sample, sequenced in a study of siplizumab effects on memory and regulatory T cells. Assay used: immunoSEQ multiplex PCR; TCRdb lists only in-frame clones, some missing. The table shows about 100,000 clones, with 85% to 95% occurring only once. The sample was Tregs sorted from blood. These receptors were collected from a human donor in good health.

V gene TRBV2 combines with J gene TRBJ1-5; D unclear. CDR3 size: 15 residues. CDR1 and CDR2 (germline): SNHLY, FYNNEI. Between the trimmed V and J ends, which lost 1 base and 1 base, there was a span of 8 bases. DNA of the CDR3: TGTGCCAGCAGTGAAGAGGCCTTAAGCAATCAGCCCCAGCATTTT. The encoded protein is CASSEEALSNQPQHF.

J is TRBJ1-1 and V is TRBV6-6; 8 bases match TRBD1. This CDR3 has 12 residues. Unmatched junction bases numbered 4, after V lost 5 bases and J lost 8 bases. The germline CDR1 and CDR2 sequences are MNHNY and SVGAGI (reference sequence). Here the CDR3 reads CASSTGGPEAFF. The CDR3 DNA follows: TGTGCCAGCAGTACAGGGGGACCCGAAGCTTTCTTT.

This clone came up once. The gene calls are TRBV29-1 and TRBJ2-7; perhaps TRBD1 as D (6 bases). This CDR3 comprises 12 residues. Trimming stripped 6 bases from V and 4 bases from J, with 13 bases between. From germline, CDR1 is SQVTM and CDR2 ANQGSEA. The CDR3 DNA follows: TGCAGCGTCAAGGGACAACTGTACGAGCAGTACTTC. Amino acid sequence: CSVKGQLYEQYF.

V and J are TRBV5-1 and TRBJ2-3, with D unresolved. In germline, CDR1 is SGHRS, CDR2 YFSETQ. Trimming removed 1 base at V and 4 bases at J, with 4 bases between. This CDR3 has 12 amino acids. The DNA of the CDR3 is TGCGCCAGCAGCTTGATACCAGATACGCAGTATTTT. Protein sequence: CASSLIPDTQYF.

This chain joins TRBV18 and TRBJ2-7; 10 bases match TRBD2. Germline-derived CDR1 and CDR2 are KGHSH and LQKENI. The V and J ends lost 0 bases and 0 bases, in that order; junction bases with no gene match: 2. CDR3 length: 16 amino acids. CDR3 bases: TGTGCCAGCTCACCACCTGGGACTAGCGTCTCCTACGAGCAGTACTTC. Protein sequence: CASSPPGTSVSYEQYF.

This clone occurred once. The rearrangement uses TRBV11-2 and TRBJ1-5, with D possibly matching TRBD1 (5 bases). CDR3 size: 13 residues. In germline, CDR1 is SGHAT, CDR2 FQNNGV. The V and J ends lost 8 bases and 1 base respectively, with 9 bases between them. In DNA, the CDR3 is TGTGCCAGCCCTCGACAGAGCAATCAGCCCCAGCATTTT. Protein sequence: CASPRQSNQPQHF.

The rearrangement joins TRBV30 to TRBJ1-3, with a possible D match to TRBD1 (5 bases). The V gene lost 6 bases and the J gene lost 5 bases, with 14 bases spanning the gap. Germline V gene sequence: CDR1 GTSNPN, CDR2 SVGIG (reference sequence). The CDR3 totals 13 residues. Here the CDR3 reads CACSSGARNTIYF. The CDR3 region has the DNA TGTGCCTGTTCGAGTGGGGCGAGAAACACCATATATTTT.

The chain combines TRBV27 with TRBJ2-2, with D possibly being TRBD1 (6 bases). Germline-derived CDR1 and CDR2 are MNHEY and SMNVEV (reference sequence). This CDR3 is 17 amino acids long. V shed 6 bases and J shed 0 bases, with 17 bases lying between them. In DNA, the CDR3 is TGTGCCAGCAGATCGCTATTCGAGGGGGCGAACACCGGGGAGCTGTTTTTT. As protein: CASRSLFEGANTGELFF.

The chain combines TRBV6-1 with TRBJ2-1, with unresolved D. Trimming shortened V by 4 bases and J by 7 bases, and 5 bases separated the two germline ends. The CDR3 covers 11 residues. Looked up from germline, CDR1 is MNHNS and CDR2 is SASEGT. This CDR3 is CASSVRNEQFF. The CDR3 DNA is TGTGCCAGCAGTGTAAGAAATGAGCAGTTCTTC.

This chain links TRBV28 with TRBJ2-7; 12 nucleotides align to TRBD2. J gave up 4 bases and V 5 bases, and 6 bases lay outside the gene matches. This CDR3 has 15 amino acids. Germline lookup yields CDR1 MDHEN and CDR2 SYDVKM. As DNA, the CDR3 is TGTGCCAGCAGTCTACTAGCGGGAGGAACATACGAGCAGTACTTC. Translated, it gives CASSLLAGGTYEQYF. Combining the CDR3 with reference TRBV28 and TRBJ2-7 gives the whole variable domain DVKVTQSSRYLVKRTGEKVFLECVQDMDHENMFWYRQDPGLGLRLIYFSYDVKMKEKGDIPEGYSVSREKKERFSLILESASTNQTSMYLCASSLLAGGTYEQYFGPGTRLTVT.

The CDR3 sequence is CASSYNGGSGYTF. CDR3 nucleotides: TGTGCCAGCAGCTATAACGGGGGGAGCGGCTACACCTTC. V gene TRBV11-2 combines with J gene TRBJ1-2, with D possibly matching TRBD1 (5 bases). The CDR3 totals 13 residues. Looked up from germline, CDR1 is SGHAT and CDR2 is FQNNGV. Trimming took 4 bases from V and 8 from J, leaving 14 bases between them.

This sequence joins TRBV28 and TRBJ2-1; D gene unclear. The CDR3 extends over 12 amino acids. Germline V gene sequence: CDR1 MDHEN, CDR2 SYDVKM. The germline V and J ends were trimmed by 7 bases and 6 bases, with 10 bases remaining between them. The CDR3 sequence: CASIKPPNEQFF. The CDR3 nucleotides are TGTGCCAGCATCAAACCACCCAATGAGCAGTTCTTC.

This chain connects TRBV10-1 to TRBJ2-3; tentative D call: TRBD2 (5 bases). The germline V gene encodes CDR1 WNHNN and CDR2 SYGVQD (reference sequence). The CDR3 has 14 amino acids. Trimming stripped 2 bases from V and 2 bases from J, with 8 bases between. The CDR3 DNA is TGCGCCAGCAGTGAGCAGAGGGCCACAGATACGCAGTATTTT. This translates into CASSEQRATDTQYF.

The genes are TRBV5-4 and TRBJ2-7; D possibly corresponds to TRBD2 (5 bases). Trimming stripped 2 bases from V and 0 bases from J, with 9 bases between. Germline lookup yields CDR1 SGHNT and CDR2 YYREEE (reference sequence). This CDR3 comprises 14 residues. The CDR3 loop reads CASSFAGSSYEQYF. The CDR3 coding sequence is TGTGCCAGCAGCTTCGCGGGTTCCTCCTACGAGCAGTACTTC.

This clone has a single count. The gene calls are TRBV6-1 and TRBJ2-5; TRBD2 matches at 12 bases. This CDR3 has 18 amino acids. V was clipped by 2 bases and J by 0 bases; unmatched bases: 7. CDR1 and CDR2 from the germline V gene are MNHNS and SASEGT. The CDR3 sequence is CASSERLAGGLHQETQYF. CDR3 nucleotide sequence: TGTGCCAGCAGTGAAAGGCTAGCGGGAGGGCTACACCAAGAGACCCAGTACTTC.

The chain uses TRBV28 and TRBJ2-1, with D possibly TRBD1 on 6 matching bases. This CDR3 is 15 amino acids long. Per the germline V gene, CDR1 is MDHEN and CDR2 is SYDVKM. With 4 bases removed from V and 7 bases from J, the gap between germline ends came to 17 bases. The CDR3 nucleotides are TGTGCCAGCAGTTCCCCTCCTTTGAGGGGGAATGAGCAGTTCTTC. Protein: CASSSPPLRGNEQFF.

This clone was found once. The V call is TRBV9, the J call TRBJ2-1; D gene uncertain. The V end lost 0 bases, the J end lost 6 bases, and 13 bases lay between the germline ends. Germline-derived CDR1 and CDR2 are SGDLS and YYNGEE. The CDR3 contains 15 residues. CDR3 coding DNA: TGTGCCAGCAGCGTAGAGGTTAGTTTTTTCAATGAGCAGTTCTTC. Translated, it gives CASSVEVSFFNEQFF.

The count of this clone is one. The chain carries TRBV28 and TRBJ2-7, with TRBD2 matching 7 bases. The CDR3 length is 14 residues. Germline CDR1 reads MDHEN; CDR2 reads SYDVKM. The ends lost 5 bases at V and 4 bases at J; junction bases unmatched: 8. The CDR3 reads CASSEAGQNYEQYF. The CDR3 DNA is TGTGCCAGCAGTGAAGCGGGGCAAAATTACGAGCAGTACTTC. The whole variable domain, remainder taken from reference TRBV28 and TRBJ2-7, is DVKVTQSSRYLVKRTGEKVFLECVQDMDHENMFWYRQDPGLGLRLIYFSYDVKMKEKGDIPEGYSVSREKKERFSLILESASTNQTSMYLCASSEAGQNYEQYFGPGTRLTVT.

CDR3: CASSLAGQASESLHF. The CDR3 bases are TGTGCCAGCAGCTTAGCGGGACAGGCCTCGGAGTCCCTCCACTTT. V and J are TRBV7-8 and TRBJ1-6, with 8 bases that match TRBD1. Looked up from germline, CDR1 is SGHVS and CDR2 is FQNEAQ. The junction had 9 bases not matched to a gene; V was cut back by 0 bases and J by 14 bases. The CDR3 runs to 15 residues.